The 11 T cell receptor beta chains given below trace back to one sample, sequenced in a study of cytomegalovirus exposure and HLA in healthy donors (dated by TCRdb to 2016 to 2017). Library preparation used the immunoSEQ multiplex PCR assay. In TCRdb, the immuneACCESS table is reduced to in-frame sequences with V and J assigned. These tables do not hold every clone; where another copy was compared, an unresolved V gene accounts for under half, and the others remain unexplained. The sample records roughly 60,000 clones, about 91% of which are singletons. Around 2.2% of the sample is in the top ten clones. The sample consisted of PBMCs. These receptor sequences come from a woman aged 25 to 39 in good health and CMV-seronegative.

The chain uses TRBV14 and TRBJ2-1, with 9 positions matching TRBD2. This CDR3 is 16 amino acids long. Germline CDR1 is SGHDN and CDR2 is FVKESK. V was clipped by 1 base and J by 3 bases; unmatched bases: 4. CDR3 nucleotide sequence: TGTGCCAGCAGCCAAGGAAAGCGGGAGGTCTACAATGAGCAGTTCTTC. Translation: CASSQGKREVYNEQFF. Combining the CDR3 with reference TRBV14 and TRBJ2-1 gives the whole variable domain EAGVTQFPSHSVIEKGQTVTLRCDPISGHDNLYWYRRVMGKEIKFLLHFVKESKQDESGMPNNRFLAERTGGTYSTLKVQPAELEDSGVYFCASSQGKREVYNEQFFGPGTRLTVL.

The chain joins TRBV7-2 to TRBJ1-5, with D perhaps TRBD1 (6 bases). Trimming removed 0 bases at V and 6 bases at J, with 15 bases between. This CDR3 is 16 amino acids long. Germline values: CDR1 SGHTA, CDR2 FQGNSA. CDR3 bases: TGTGCCAGCAGCTTAGCATCAGGGGATAGAGGTCAGCCCCAGCATTTT. This translates into CASSLASGDRGQPQHF.

The V and J genes are TRBV6-6 and TRBJ1-5; D is uncertain. The CDR3 has 12 amino acids. Trimming removed 2 bases from V and 5 bases from J, with 4 bases in between. In germline, CDR1 is MNHNY, CDR2 SVGAGI (reference sequence). The CDR3 loop reads CASSYRDQPQHF. CDR3 nucleotides: TGTGCCAGCAGTTACCGGGATCAGCCCCAGCATTTT.

The chain carries TRBV2 and TRBJ2-7; 9 positions agree with TRBD2. V lost 6 bases and J lost 12; bases outside the gene matches: 6. CDR1 is SNHLY, CDR2 FYNNEI, per germline. CDR3 length equals 11 residues. CDR3 nucleotides: TGTGCCAGCAGGGAGCGGGAGGATCGGTACTTC. This translates into CASREREDRYF. The full variable domain, in which reference TRBV2 and TRBJ2-7 provide the parts outside the CDR3, is EPEVTQTPSHQVTQMGQEVILRCVPISNHLYFYWYRQILGQKVEFLVSFYNNEISEKSEIFDDQFSVERPDGSNFTLKIRSTKLEDSAMYFCASREREDRYFGPGTRLTVT.

The chain recombines TRBV29-1 with TRBJ2-7; D may be TRBD2 (6 bases). Germline V gene lookup returns CDR1 SQVTM and CDR2 ANQGSEA. The CDR3 runs 13 residues. Trimming pared 6 bases from V and 5 bases from J, leaving 17 bases between. The CDR3 DNA is TGCAGCGTCGTTACGGGGGTGGGCGACGAGCAGTACTTC. This translates into CSVVTGVGDEQYF.

This clone has a single count. The chain links TRBV28 to TRBJ2-7, with TRBD1 identical over 8 bases. Germline CDR1 MDHEN, CDR2 SYDVKM. CDR3 length equals 14 residues. Trimming took 7 bases from V and 2 from J; bases not matched to a gene: 7. The CDR3 sequence is CASNLQGAPYEQYF. The CDR3 DNA reads as TGTGCCAGCAACCTCCAGGGGGCCCCCTACGAGCAGTACTTC.

The rearrangement joins TRBV19 to TRBJ1-1; TRBD1 might be the D (6 bases). The germline V gene has CDR1 LNHDA and CDR2 SQIVND (reference sequence). V was shortened by 5 bases and J by 1 base, with 8 bases between the two germline ends. The CDR3 covers 13 residues. CDR3 in amino acids: CASSQGRNTEAFF. The CDR3 DNA is TGTGCCAGTAGTCAGGGGAGGAACACTGAAGCTTTCTTT. The complete variable domain, with remaining parts taken from reference TRBV19 and TRBJ1-1, reads DGGITQSPKYLFRKEGQNVTLSCEQNLNHDAMYWYRQDPGQGLRLIYYSQIVNDFQKGDIAEGYSVSREKKESFPLTVTSAQKNPTAFYLCASSQGRNTEAFFGQGTRLTVV.

This clone was seen a few times. The CDR3 coding sequence is TGTGCCAGTAGTTCCGGACAGGGGAACTATGGCTACACCTTC. It codes for CASSSGQGNYGYTF. The chain employs TRBV19 and TRBJ1-2; 9 nucleotides agree with TRBD1. Germline values: CDR1 LNHDA, CDR2 SQIVND (reference sequence). This CDR3 comprises 14 residues. V was clipped by 5 bases and J by 2 bases; unmatched bases: 3.

This chain connects TRBV7-9 to TRBJ2-3; D is unresolved. CDR3 size: 11 residues. Between the trimmed V and J ends, which lost 11 bases and 6 bases, there was a span of 12 bases. The germline CDR1 and CDR2 sequences are SEHNR and FQNEAQ (reference sequence). The CDR3 loop is CAPRPEDTQYF. CDR3 in DNA: TGTGCCCCCCGCCCCGAGGATACGCAGTATTTT.

This clone has more than one count but fewer than ten. The CDR3 DNA reads as TGTGCCAGCAGCTTATTGTATCGTAGCACCGGGGAGCTGTTTTTT. Protein sequence: CASSLLYRSTGELFF. This chain joins TRBV7-2 and TRBJ2-2; no firm D call. The CDR3 loop spans 15 amino acids. Germline V lookup: CDR1 SGHTA, CDR2 FQGNSA. V gave up 2 bases and J gave up 4 bases, with 11 bases separating them.

The J gene is TRBJ2-2, the V gene TRBV7-2; 16 bases are shared with TRBD2. J gave up 6 bases and V 5 bases, and 9 bases lay outside the gene matches. CDR1 is SGHTA and CDR2 is FQGNSA in the germline V gene. The CDR3 length is 18 residues. The CDR3 spells CASSIRGLAGGLPGELFF. The DNA of the CDR3 is TGTGCCAGCAGCATAAGGGGACTAGCGGGAGGGCTGCCCGGGGAGCTGTTTTTT.